The sequence of this T cell receptor (beta chain) was determined in a study of T cells after posttransplantation cyclophosphamide. Broader study findings: Later post-transplant blood repertoires were often dominated by donor CD8+ memory clones. Tissue-infiltrating T cells from skin or gut overlapped little with blood T cells. Recipient CMV seropositivity and CMV reactivation strongly tracked TRB clonality.

Sequencing used immunoSEQ multiplex PCR; TCRdb keeps in-frame clones, though not all of them. The table records several thousand clones, about 84% of them present only once. A marrow graft followed busulfan-fludarabine conditioning, with cyclophosphamide on days +3 and +4. About this clone itself: Its specificity is unknown.

CDR1 MNHNY and CDR2 SVGAGI come from the germline V gene (reference sequence). V lost 2 bases to trimming and J lost 1 base; unmatched junction nucleotides: 4. The CDR3 has 15 amino acids. The sequence was obtained from a female patient between 40 and 55 years old who received an allogeneic stem cell transplant from an unrelated donor, was CMV-positive, and had no GVHD. A subset of T cells may come from the graft donor. The sequencing here drew on PBMCs, taken after allogeneic stem cell transplant with posttransplant cyclophosphamide. The chain links TRBV6-6 to TRBJ2-5; TRBD2 matches 7 bases. For the CDR3, the DNA is TGTGCCAGCAGTTACACCGGGACTATCCAAGAGACCCAGTACTTC. It is translated as CASSYTGTIQETQYF.